The subject of this entry is one TCR beta chain. What it binds is unknown. CDR1 is GTSNPN and CDR2 is SVGIG in the germline V gene (reference sequence). V trimming: 4 bases; J trimming: 8 bases; junction bases outside the gene matches: 9. The CDR3 is 16 amino acids. Generated by immunoSEQ multiplex PCR, the TCRdb table keeps only in-frame clones and is missing some. The repertoire consists of almost 400,000 clones, with over 75% occurring once and the leading ten covering approximately 1.9%. The entry originates in a study of Ad26.COV2.S vaccination and SARS-CoV-2 variants. Overall study context: Each vaccinee took Ad26.COV2.S intramuscularly, once or twice 56 days apart. Broader study findings: Vaccine and placebo recipients had comparable breadth of non-spike TCRs.

This sample's treatment: roughly 19 received Ad26.COV2.S at low or high dose, single or two shots; several received placebo; per-sample allocation not given. The samples date from day 63 after the first vaccine or placebo injection. This clonotype was sampled from a person aged 18-65 years who received the Ad26.COV2.S COVID-19 vaccine or a placebo. The J gene is TRBJ2-2, the V gene TRBV30, with 14 bases that match TRBD2. Sample: peripheral blood, taken in a trial of Ad26.COV2.S vaccine versus placebo. CDR3 sequence: CAWTDLGLAGAGELFF. The CDR3 DNA reads as TGTGCCTGGACCGACCTGGGACTAGCGGGAGCTGGGGAGCTGTTTTTT.